The 9 T cell receptor beta chains below come from one sample, sequenced in a study of cytomegalovirus exposure and HLA in healthy donors. The PCR made use of 60 Vbeta and 13 Jbeta primers. Assay: immunoSEQ multiplex PCR; the TCRdb copy retains only in-frame clones and omits some. This sample has about 100,000 clones, with 60% to 75% found just once. The sample taken for sequencing was PBMCs. These receptors all stem from a woman aged 70-85 years in good health and CMV-seropositive.

V gene TRBV10-3 combines with J gene TRBJ2-6; tentatively, D is TRBD1 (6 bases). Between the trimmed V and J ends, which lost 6 bases and 4 bases, there was a span of 13 bases. The CDR3 is 15 residues long. CDR1 and CDR2 from the germline V gene are ENHRY and SYGVKD. CDR3 bases: TGTGCCATCAGGACATTCCAGGGGGGGGCCAACGTCCTGACTTTC. It is translated as CAIRTFQGGANVLTF.

This chain uses TRBV27 with TRBJ2-7; 13 nucleotides align to TRBD2. Looked up from germline, CDR1 is MNHEY and CDR2 is SMNVEV (reference sequence). Unmatched junction bases numbered 12, after V lost 7 bases and J lost 6 bases. The CDR3 has 16 amino acids. The CDR3 coding sequence is TGTGCCAGCAAACCCGGACTAGCGGGAGCCCCCCCCGAGCAGTACTTC. Its translation is CASKPGLAGAPPEQYF.

This chain joins TRBV9 and TRBJ2-1; 12 bases agree with TRBD2. This CDR3 has 18 residues. Germline CDR1 SGDLS, CDR2 YYNGEE. With V trimmed by 2 bases and J by 7 bases, 13 bases remained unmatched. CDR3 sequence reads: CASSVLPTGLAGANEQFF. DNA of the CDR3: TGTGCCAGCAGCGTTCTTCCGACGGGACTAGCGGGTGCTAATGAGCAGTTCTTC.

The chain carries TRBV7-9 and TRBJ1-4; 7 bases agree with TRBD1. The CDR3 contains 15 residues. Per germline, CDR1 SEHNR and CDR2 FQNEAQ (reference sequence). V lost 1 base and J lost 5; bases outside the gene matches: 4. CDR3 bases: TGTGCCAGCAGCTTAGGGGGACAGCCCAATGAAAAACTGTTTTTT. Translated: CASSLGGQPNEKLFF.

This chain uses TRBV7-8 with TRBJ2-7; TRBD2 aligns across 9 bases. The germline CDR1 and CDR2 sequences are SGHVS and FQNEAQ. Trimming cost V 5 bases and J 0 bases; bases outside gene matches: 8. The CDR3 extends over 16 amino acids. CDR3 residues: CASSPRASGNSYEQYF. CDR3 coding DNA: TGTGCCAGCAGCCCGAGGGCTAGCGGGAACTCCTACGAGCAGTACTTC.

This clone was recorded a few times. The genes are TRBV6-5 and TRBJ2-7; D unresolved. Germline V gene sequence: CDR1 MNHEY, CDR2 SVGAGI. The CDR3 is made up of 14 amino acids. With 0 bases removed from V and 4 bases from J, the gap between germline ends came to 10 bases. The CDR3 is CASSYSAEDYEQYF. Written as DNA, the CDR3 is TGTGCCAGCAGTTACTCGGCAGAGGATTACGAGCAGTACTTC.

This chain uses TRBV7-2 with TRBJ2-1, with 10 bases aligning to TRBD2. Germline CDR1 SGHTA, CDR2 FQGNSA. This CDR3 has 15 amino acids. Trimming cost V 3 bases and J 7 bases; bases outside gene matches: 6. CDR3 DNA: TGTGCCAGCAGCTTTACGGGACTAGCGACGAATGAGCAGTTCTTC. The encoded protein is CASSFTGLATNEQFF.

V gene TRBV5-1 combines with J gene TRBJ2-1; 8 bases align to TRBD1. The CDR3 totals 16 residues. Germline V CDR1 and CDR2: SGHRS, YFSETQ. V shed 3 bases and J 1 base; nucleotides not matched to a gene: 6. The CDR3 region is CASSSLGQVSYNEQFF. CDR3 bases: TGCGCCAGCAGCTCCCTGGGACAGGTATCCTACAATGAGCAGTTCTTC.

The chain has TRBV5-1 and TRBJ2-5, with TRBD1 as a possible D gene (6 bases). The J call could be wrong; TRBJ2-7 is a better fit for the DNA end. The CDR3 covers 14 residues. CDR1 and CDR2 (germline): SGHRS, YFSETQ. The CDR3 here is CASSSTPQGFEQYF. DNA for the CDR3: TGCGCCAGCAGCTCGACACCGCAGGGGTTCGAGCAGTACTTC.